What follows is one T cell receptor beta chain and its context. What it recognizes is unknown. The data are from a study of glioma-infiltrating T cells. Overall study results and limits: Above-expected tissue-blood divergence occurred in all gliomas, most in low-grade ones. Only very few CDR3 sequences appeared in both tissue and blood.

The iRepertoire nested amplicon-rescue multiplex PCR amplified TCR alpha and beta CDR3s from RNA. TCRdb analysed the multiplex PCR reads with MiXCR anew, one entry per CDR3 protein. The sample shows roughly 350,000 distinct CDR3 sequences, roughly two fifths of them seen only once. The receptor was isolated from a human donor with low-grade glioma or glioblastoma, undergoing nonglioma brain surgery, or in good health (not recorded which). Sequencing was performed on glioma tissue, nonneoplastic brain tissue, or PBMCs (not recorded which).

The CDR3 sequence is CASSHYGGTLRGGNQPQHF. The CDR3 nucleotides read TGTGCCAGCAGTCACTACGGGGGGACTCTTAGGGGTGGCAATCAGCCCCAGCATTTT. The chain combines TRBV7-9 with TRBJ1-5, with D perhaps TRBD1 (5 bases). The germline gives CDR1 SEHNR, CDR2 FQNEAQ (reference sequence). This CDR3 has 19 residues. The V end was cut by 6 bases, the J end by 2 bases, with 26 bases between.